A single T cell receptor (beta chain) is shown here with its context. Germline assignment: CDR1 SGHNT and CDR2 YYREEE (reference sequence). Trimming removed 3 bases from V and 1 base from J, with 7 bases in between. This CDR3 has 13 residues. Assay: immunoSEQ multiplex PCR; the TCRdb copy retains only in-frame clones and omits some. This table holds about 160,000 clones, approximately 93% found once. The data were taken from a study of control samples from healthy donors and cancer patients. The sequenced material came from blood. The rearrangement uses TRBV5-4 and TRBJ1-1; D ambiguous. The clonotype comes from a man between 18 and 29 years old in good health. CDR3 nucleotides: TGTGCCAGCAGCTGGGGAGGGAACACTGAAGCTTTCTTT. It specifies CASSWGGNTEAFF.